This section outlines one T cell receptor (beta chain) sequence together with its context. This entry belongs to a study of T-cell memory formation after mild COVID-19. TCRdb fed the 5' RACE reads into MiXCR, producing one record per CDR3 protein. Of some 330,000 distinct CDR3 sequences detected, about 21% appear once; the ten largest clones hold around 12%. The TCR originated in an adult woman who had mild COVID-19 (a few samples of this study predate the infection). Cell type and time point are not known. The source material was PBMCs or a T cell subset sorted from them (not recorded which).

The CDR3 sequence is CASTPVVDTQYF. The CDR3 DNA sequence: TGTGCCAGCACTCCCGTAGTGGATACGCAGTATTTT. The V and J genes are TRBV12-3 or TRBV12-4 and TRBJ2-3; D is undetermined. The CDR3 contains 12 residues. V gave up 7 bases and J gave up 6 bases, with 11 bases separating them.